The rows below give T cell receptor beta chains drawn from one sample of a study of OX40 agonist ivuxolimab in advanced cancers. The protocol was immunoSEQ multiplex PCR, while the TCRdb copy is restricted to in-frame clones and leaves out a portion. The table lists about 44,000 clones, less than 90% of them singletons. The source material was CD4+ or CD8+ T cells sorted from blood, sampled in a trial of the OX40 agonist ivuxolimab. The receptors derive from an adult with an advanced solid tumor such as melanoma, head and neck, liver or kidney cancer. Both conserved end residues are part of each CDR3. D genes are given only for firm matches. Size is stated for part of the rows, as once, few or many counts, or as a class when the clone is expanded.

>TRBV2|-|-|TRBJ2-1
CASSVTFYNEQFF
TGTGCCAGCAGTGTGACCTTTTACAATGAGCAGTTCTTC
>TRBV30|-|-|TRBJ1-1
CAWQQVAEAFF
TGTGCCTGGCAGCAGGTGGCTGAAGCTTTCTTT
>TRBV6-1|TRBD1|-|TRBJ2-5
CASERTGGLEETQYF
TGTGCCAGCGAGAGAACAGGGGGTTTGGAAGAGACCCAGTACTTC
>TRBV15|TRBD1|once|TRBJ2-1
CATSRARDSFYNEQFF
TGTGCCACCAGCAGAGCCAGGGACAGCTTTTACAATGAGCAGTTCTTC
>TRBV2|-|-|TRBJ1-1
CASRREGTEAFF
TGTGCCAGCAGGAGGGAGGGAACTGAAGCTTTCTTT
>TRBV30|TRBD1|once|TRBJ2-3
CAWQTGATDTQYF
TGTGCCTGGCAGACAGGGGCGACAGATACGCAGTATTTT
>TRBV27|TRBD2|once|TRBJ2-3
CASSFILAGAGADTQYF
TGTGCCAGCAGTTTCATTTTAGCTGGAGCGGGGGCAGATACGCAGTATTTT
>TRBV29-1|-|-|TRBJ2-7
CSVRRVDYEQYF
TGCAGCGTTAGGCGAGTTGACTACGAGCAGTACTTC
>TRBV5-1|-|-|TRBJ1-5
CASSPMGGGRDQPQHF
TGCGCCAGCAGCCCTATGGGGGGGGGCAGGGATCAGCCCCAGCATTTT
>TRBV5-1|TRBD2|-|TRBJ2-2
CASSQGLADTGELFF
TGCGCCAGCAGCCAGGGACTAGCGGACACCGGGGAGCTGTTTTTT
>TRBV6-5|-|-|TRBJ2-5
CASSTGETQYF
TGTGCCAGCAGTACCGGAGAGACCCAGTACTTC
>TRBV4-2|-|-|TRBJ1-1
CASSFRTWADTEAFF
TGTGCCAGCAGCTTCAGGACCTGGGCCGACACTGAAGCTTTCTTT
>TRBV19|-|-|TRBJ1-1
CASSVPQESWAEAFF
TGTGCCAGTAGTGTACCACAGGAATCTTGGGCTGAAGCTTTCTTT
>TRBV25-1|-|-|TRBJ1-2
CASSESWGDYGYTF
TGTGCCAGCAGTGAATCTTGGGGGGACTATGGCTACACCTTC
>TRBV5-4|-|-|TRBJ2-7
CASSPPGVNPSYEQYF
TGTGCCAGCAGCCCCCCAGGAGTAAACCCCTCCTACGAGCAGTACTTC
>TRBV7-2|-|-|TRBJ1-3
CASSLAGPASGNTIYF
TGTGCCAGCAGCTTAGCTGGACCGGCCTCTGGAAACACCATATATTTT
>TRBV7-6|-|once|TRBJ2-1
CASSLTSGNYNEQFF
TGTGCCAGCAGCTTAACCAGCGGAAACTACAATGAGCAGTTCTTC
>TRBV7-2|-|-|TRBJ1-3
CASRPDPLPGNTIYF
TGTGCCAGCAGACCCGACCCTCTGCCGGGAAACACCATATATTTT
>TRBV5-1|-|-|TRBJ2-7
CASSYDILYEQYF
TGCGCCAGCAGCTACGACATCCTCTACGAGCAGTACTTC
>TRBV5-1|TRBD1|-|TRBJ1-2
CASSPSSGTEVRGYTF
TGCGCCAGCAGCCCGAGCTCCGGGACAGAGGTGCGAGGCTACACCTTC
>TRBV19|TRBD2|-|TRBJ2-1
CASSTLWGLAGAGVVNEQFF
TGTGCCAGTAGCACCTTATGGGGACTAGCGGGAGCAGGGGTTGTAAATGAGCAGTTCTTC
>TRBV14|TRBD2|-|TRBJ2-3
CASSRSWVAGLSTDTQYF
TGTGCCAGCAGCCGAAGCTGGGTAGCGGGATTGAGCACAGATACGCAGTATTTT
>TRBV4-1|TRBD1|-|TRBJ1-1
CASSQGQGNTEAFF
TGCGCCAGCAGCCAGGGACAGGGGAACACTGAAGCTTTCTTT
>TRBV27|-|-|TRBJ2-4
CASSLSGGPSNIQYF
TGTGCCAGCAGTCTATCCGGAGGGCCTTCAAACATTCAGTACTTC
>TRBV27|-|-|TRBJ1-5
CASSLGHSNQPQHF
TGTGCCAGCAGTTTAGGGCATAGCAATCAGCCCCAGCATTTT
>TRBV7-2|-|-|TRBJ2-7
CASSPFRGTGEQYF
TGTGCCAGCAGCCCCTTCAGGGGAACCGGCGAGCAGTACTTC
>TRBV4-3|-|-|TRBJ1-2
CASSQVAGTFGYTF
TGCGCCAGCAGCCAAGTAGCAGGGACATTTGGCTACACCTTC
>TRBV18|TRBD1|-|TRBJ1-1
CASSPGVGTGNTEAFF
TGTGCCAGCTCACCAGGAGTAGGGACAGGGAACACTGAAGCTTTCTTT
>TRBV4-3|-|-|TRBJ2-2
CASSHFWGPAHSNTGELFF
TGCGCCAGCAGCCACTTTTGGGGACCTGCACACTCAAACACCGGGGAGCTGTTTTTT
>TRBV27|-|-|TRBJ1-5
CASSLAAVNSNQPQHF
TGTGCCAGCAGTTTAGCGGCAGTTAATAGCAATCAGCCCCAGCATTTT
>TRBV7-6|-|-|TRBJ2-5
CASSFQGETQYF
TGTGCCAGCAGCTTCCAGGGAGAGACCCAGTACTTC
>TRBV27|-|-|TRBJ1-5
CASSLVGPSTQHF
TGTGCCAGCAGTTTGGTGGGTCCGTCGACCCAGCATTTT
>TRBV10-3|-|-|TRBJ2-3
CAINPGGDTQYF
TGTGCCATCAACCCCGGGGGAGATACGCAGTATTTT
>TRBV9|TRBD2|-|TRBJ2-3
CASMPGLAGVGPTDTQYF
TGTGCCAGCATGCCGGGACTAGCGGGAGTAGGACCCACAGATACGCAGTATTTT
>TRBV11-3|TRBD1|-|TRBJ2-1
CASSLDGRFGDRAYNEQFF
TGTGCCAGCAGCTTAGATGGAAGATTTGGGGACAGGGCCTACAATGAGCAGTTCTTC
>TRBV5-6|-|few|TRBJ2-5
CASSWGPETQYF
TGTGCCAGCAGCTGGGGCCCAGAGACCCAGTACTTC
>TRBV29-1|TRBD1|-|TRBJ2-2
CSVDRGDSGELFF
TGCAGTGTGGACAGGGGGGATAGCGGGGAGCTGTTTTTT